This T cell receptor (beta chain) was captured by sequencing in a study of beta chain features in type 1 diabetes. Findings and limits, study-wide: Type 1 diabetes patients showed fewer insertions and more deletions at VDJ junctions. Patients and controls would be equally affected if PCR favored shorter templates. The study left unresolved whether HLA type influences TCRB rearrangement. Type 1 diabetes patients had TCRB CDR3s that were shorter (moderately but significantly so) in all four CD4+ subsets.

The entirety of the isolated RNA underwent reverse transcription, so expressed TCRB transcripts were sequenced. The repertoire was sequenced with immunoSEQ multiplex PCR; TCRdb's copy has only in-frame clones and lacks some. Of some 350,000 clones in the sample, 9.5% to 10% were seen once. J was trimmed by 10 bases and V by 7 bases; bases with no gene match: 11. The CDR3 has 14 residues. Germline V lookup: CDR1 MNHNS, CDR2 SASEGT. To note about this clone: Its antigen remains unidentified.

Via the markers CD45RO/CCR7/CD25/CD127/CD95/CD27, stem cell-like memory, regulatory, central memory and naive CD4+ cells were sorted. The specimen was central memory CD4+ T cells from blood. This sequence joins TRBV6-1 and TRBJ2-1; 9 positions agree with TRBD2. The receptor comes from a man aged 30 to 39 with type 1 diabetes. CDR3 in DNA: TGTGCCAGCAAACCGGGACTAGCATTAGGAGAGCAGTTCTTC. Translated, it gives CASKPGLALGEQFF.